This T cell receptor (beta chain) was sequenced during a study of blood T cell repertoires in COVID-19. In the study overall: PBMCs, B-cell-depleted T cells, or T cells were the source of the cDNA or gDNA that made up the material.

Per germline, CDR1 MNHEY and CDR2 SVGAGI. J was trimmed by 3 bases and V by 6 bases; bases with no gene match: 4. CDR3 length equals 13 residues. This clone was seen a few times. Assay: immunoSEQ multiplex PCR; the TCRdb copy retains only in-frame clones and omits some. Of roughly 140,000 clones in the sample, 70% to 85% are singletons; the top ten hold roughly 9%. The chain couples TRBV6-5 to TRBJ1-2, with 7 bases aligning to TRBD1. The sequencing input was peripheral blood. The clonotype was recovered from a woman of 80 years or more in a cohort sampled during active or convalescent COVID-19. CDR3 residues: CASRRGQDYGYTF. CDR3 in DNA: TGTGCCAGCAGGAGGGGGCAGGACTATGGCTACACCTTC.